Listed below are T cell receptor beta chains from one sample, sequenced in a study of radiotherapy plus CTLA-4 blockade in lung cancer. The protocol was immunoSEQ multiplex PCR, while the TCRdb copy is restricted to in-frame clones and leaves out a portion. The table includes some 100,000 clones, about four fifths detected once. The specimen comprised peripheral blood, sampled from a patient treated with radiotherapy plus ipilimumab. The receptor source for this set is a human donor with non-small cell lung cancer that progressed on radiotherapy plus ipilimumab. CDR3s include the opening cysteine and the closing phenylalanine or tryptophan. A D gene is named only where the DNA matches it firmly. Clone size is not always given. Where it is, it says once, few, many or a class for expanded clones.

V gene: TRBV12-5; D gene: -; clone size: -; J gene: TRBJ1-4; CDR3 protein: CASGWGINEKLFF; CDR3 DNA: TGTGCTAGTGGTTGGGGAATTAATGAAAAACTGTTTTTT
V gene: TRBV28; D gene: TRBD1; clone size: once; J gene: TRBJ1-5; CDR3 protein: CASSSDRNQPQHF; CDR3 DNA: TGTGCCAGCAGTTCGGACAGGAATCAGCCCCAGCATTTT
V gene: TRBV6-6; D gene: TRBD2; clone size: once; J gene: TRBJ2-7; CDR3 protein: CASSPSGSSYEQYF; CDR3 DNA: TGTGCCAGCAGCCCCAGCGGGAGCTCCTACGAGCAGTACTTC
V gene: TRBV5-1; D gene: TRBD1; clone size: few; J gene: TRBJ2-6; CDR3 protein: CASSPTGGAPGANVLTF; CDR3 DNA: TGCGCCAGCAGCCCGACAGGGGGCGCCCCTGGGGCCAACGTCCTGACTTTC
V gene: TRBV7-6; D gene: -; clone size: -; J gene: TRBJ1-6; CDR3 protein: CASSLVESTVSPLHF; CDR3 DNA: TGTGCCAGCAGCTTAGTGGAGAGCACGGTTTCACCCCTCCACTTT
V gene: TRBV28; D gene: TRBD1; clone size: -; J gene: TRBJ1-1; CDR3 protein: CASQGATNTEAFF; CDR3 DNA: TGTGCCAGCCAGGGGGCTACGAACACTGAAGCTTTCTTT
V gene: TRBV5-1; D gene: -; clone size: -; J gene: TRBJ2-3; CDR3 protein: CASSFELAPDTQYF; CDR3 DNA: TGCGCCAGCAGCTTTGAACTAGCTCCAGATACGCAGTATTTT
V gene: TRBV30; D gene: -; clone size: -; J gene: TRBJ2-7; CDR3 protein: CAWNAQGYEQYF; CDR3 DNA: TGTGCCTGGAATGCACAGGGCTACGAGCAGTACTTC
V gene: TRBV7-2; D gene: TRBD2; clone size: -; J gene: TRBJ2-7; CDR3 protein: CASSPAAGLYEQYF; CDR3 DNA: TGTGCCAGCAGCCCGGCGGCGGGACTATACGAGCAGTACTTC
V gene: TRBV11-3; D gene: -; clone size: -; J gene: TRBJ2-7; CDR3 protein: CASSYALGGPYEQYF; CDR3 DNA: TGTGCCAGCAGCTATGCTCTGGGGGGCCCCTACGAGCAGTACTTC
V gene: TRBV6-5; D gene: -; clone size: few; J gene: TRBJ1-2; CDR3 protein: CASSLDKGRIYTF; CDR3 DNA: TGTGCCAGCAGCCTCGACAAGGGGCGAATCTACACCTTC
V gene: TRBV28; D gene: -; clone size: -; J gene: TRBJ1-2; CDR3 protein: CASSPLVRDGYTF; CDR3 DNA: TGTGCCAGCAGCCCTCTAGTAAGGGATGGCTACACCTTC
V gene: TRBV27; D gene: -; clone size: -; J gene: TRBJ1-2; CDR3 protein: CASSFLPLGQTYGYTF; CDR3 DNA: TGTGCCAGCAGCTTTCTGCCTTTGGGGCAGACCTATGGCTACACCTTC
V gene: TRBV9; D gene: -; clone size: -; J gene: TRBJ1-2; CDR3 protein: CASRRAGAGGYTF; CDR3 DNA: TGTGCCAGCCGGCGGGCAGGGGCAGGGGGCTACACCTTC
V gene: TRBV5-4; D gene: TRBD2; clone size: -; J gene: TRBJ2-5; CDR3 protein: CASSLAGGETQYF; CDR3 DNA: TGTGCCAGCAGCTTGGCGGGGGGAGAGACCCAGTACTTC
V gene: TRBV19; D gene: -; clone size: few; J gene: TRBJ1-1; CDR3 protein: CASSIGGRGTEAFF; CDR3 DNA: TGTGCCAGTAGTATCGGGGGGCGTGGGACTGAAGCTTTCTTT
V gene: TRBV5-6; D gene: -; clone size: -; J gene: TRBJ2-7; CDR3 protein: CASSLAGHSSYEQYF; CDR3 DNA: TGTGCCAGCAGCTTGGCTGGACACAGCTCCTACGAGCAGTACTTC
V gene: TRBV5-6; D gene: TRBD1; clone size: -; J gene: TRBJ2-1; CDR3 protein: CASTHGTVLNEQFF; CDR3 DNA: TGTGCCTCAACACACGGGACAGTACTCAATGAGCAGTTCTTC
V gene: TRBV29-1; D gene: -; clone size: -; J gene: TRBJ1-2; CDR3 protein: CSVEWRFVNGYTF; CDR3 DNA: TGCAGCGTTGAGTGGAGGTTCGTTAATGGCTACACCTTC
V gene: TRBV7-2; D gene: -; clone size: few; J gene: TRBJ2-7; CDR3 protein: CASSPPPRQGSYEQYF; CDR3 DNA: TGTGCCAGCAGCCCTCCACCAAGGCAGGGGAGCTACGAGCAGTACTTC
V gene: TRBV27; D gene: -; clone size: -; J gene: TRBJ2-2; CDR3 protein: CASSLRPFATNGELFF; CDR3 DNA: TGTGCCAGCAGTTTACGGCCATTCGCGACCAACGGGGAGCTGTTTTTT
V gene: TRBV9; D gene: TRBD2; clone size: -; J gene: TRBJ2-7; CDR3 protein: CASSVAPSGYEQYF; CDR3 DNA: TGTGCCAGCAGCGTAGCCCCTAGCGGGTACGAGCAGTACTTC
V gene: TRBV15; D gene: -; clone size: few; J gene: TRBJ1-5; CDR3 protein: CATSRELNQPQHF; CDR3 DNA: TGTGCCACCAGCAGAGAACTCAATCAGCCCCAGCATTTT
V gene: TRBV2; D gene: -; clone size: -; J gene: TRBJ2-7; CDR3 protein: CASTDSYEQYF; CDR3 DNA: TGTGCCAGCACGGACAGCTACGAGCAGTACTTC
V gene: TRBV2; D gene: -; clone size: once; J gene: TRBJ2-7; CDR3 protein: CASSDHGGTYEQYF; CDR3 DNA: TGTGCCAGCAGTGATCATGGGGGGACCTACGAGCAGTACTTC
V gene: TRBV19; D gene: -; clone size: -; J gene: TRBJ2-3; CDR3 protein: CASSIDGRATDTQYF; CDR3 DNA: TGTGCCAGTAGTATAGATGGACGGGCTACAGATACGCAGTATTTT
V gene: TRBV29-1; D gene: -; clone size: -; J gene: TRBJ2-5; CDR3 protein: CSVQDSPGETQYF; CDR3 DNA: TGCAGCGTGCAGGACAGTCCAGGAGAGACCCAGTACTTC
V gene: TRBV19; D gene: -; clone size: -; J gene: TRBJ1-2; CDR3 protein: CASSVGRRSNYGYTF; CDR3 DNA: TGTGCCAGTAGTGTGGGGAGAAGGTCTAACTATGGCTACACCTTC
V gene: TRBV5-1; D gene: TRBD1; clone size: few; J gene: TRBJ1-4; CDR3 protein: CASSLEGQGSEKLFF; CDR3 DNA: TGCGCCAGCAGCTTGGAGGGACAGGGTTCGGAAAAACTGTTTTTT
V gene: TRBV30; D gene: TRBD1; clone size: once; J gene: TRBJ1-6; CDR3 protein: CAWSGGQNSPLHF; CDR3 DNA: TGTGCCTGGAGTGGGGGACAGAATTCACCCCTCCACTTT
V gene: TRBV2; D gene: -; clone size: few; J gene: TRBJ2-7; CDR3 protein: CASRAAGYEQYF; CDR3 DNA: TGTGCCAGCAGGGCCGCCGGGTACGAGCAGTACTTC
V gene: TRBV30; D gene: TRBD1; clone size: -; J gene: TRBJ1-2; CDR3 protein: CAWSLGQGASGYTF; CDR3 DNA: TGTGCCTGGAGTTTGGGACAGGGGGCGTCGGGCTACACCTTC
V gene: TRBV18; D gene: -; clone size: -; J gene: TRBJ1-4; CDR3 protein: CASSPFPISGATTNEKLFF; CDR3 DNA: TGTGCCAGCTCACCATTCCCAATCTCAGGGGCCACAACTAATGAAAAACTGTTTTTT
V gene: TRBV7-6; D gene: TRBD2; clone size: -; J gene: TRBJ2-5; CDR3 protein: CASSLGTSGVQETQYF; CDR3 DNA: TGTGCCAGCAGCCTCGGGACTAGCGGGGTCCAAGAGACCCAGTACTTC
V gene: TRBV9; D gene: -; clone size: once; J gene: TRBJ1-1; CDR3 protein: CASSVGTWTEAFF; CDR3 DNA: TGTGCCAGCAGCGTAGGAACCTGGACTGAAGCTTTCTTT